Detailed here is one T cell receptor beta chain. Through Arm-PCR of CDR3 regions and iRepertoire HTBI primers, TCR beta libraries were built. TCRdb re-derived calls from the multiplex PCR reads in MiXCR, one entry per CDR3 protein. The table has 350,000 to 500,000 distinct CDR3 sequences, 21% seen once. CDR1 and CDR2 from the germline V gene are MNHEY and SMNVEV (reference sequence). Losses at the gene ends were 6 bases for V and 6 bases for J; bases not matched to a gene: 4. The CDR3 spans 13 residues. The data originate from a study of regulatory T cells in long-lasting Graves disease. As for time point: persistent/refractory GD, antithyroid drugs over 5 years with positive TRAb. Preparation of the TCR library used RNA extracted from PBMCs.

This TCR was recovered from a female donor with Graves disease. The specimen comprised peripheral blood mononuclear cells (PBMCs), sampled when the disease was refractory, from a patient treated with antithyroid drugs. This sequence joins TRBV27 and TRBJ1-5; 8 bases fit TRBD1. CDR3 sequence: CASSRGPGQPQHF. The CDR3 nucleotides read TGTGCCAGCAGCAGGGGGCCCGGTCAGCCCCAGCATTTT.